The T cell receptor (beta chain) described here comes from a study of blood T cells in healthy people across ages. Notes on the study in general: Per million T cells, the diversity of TCR beta decreased roughly linearly as age advanced.

Germline V gene data show CDR1 as LGHNT and CDR2 as FRNRAP. V lost 2 bases, J lost 6 bases, and 11 bases lay in between. The CDR3 runs to 14 residues. Note on this clonotype: Its antigen is not identified.

A J-beta primer mix and a sample-barcoded 5' primer were used in a second PCR of about 7 to 12 cycles. Each cDNA was tagged by a template-switch adaptor containing 12 random nucleotides. TCRdb reprocessed the 5' RACE reads with MiXCR, giving one entry per CDR3 protein. Of roughly 2 million distinct CDR3 sequences in the sample, less than 50% were seen once. Specimen: blood. This sequence joins TRBV12-5 and TRBJ2-1; tentative D call: TRBD1 (6 bases). The TCR was taken from a woman between 35 and 50 years old in good health. CDR3 in DNA: TGTGCTAGTGGTTTGTCGGACAGATTCAATGAGCAGTTCTTC. Translating it yields CASGLSDRFNEQFF.